This TCR beta chain was recorded in a study of beta chain features in type 1 diabetes. Study details: Examination covered some 99,000,000 sorted cells spanning all samples.

The whole isolated RNA underwent reverse transcription, so sequencing captured expressed TCRB transcripts. TCRdb's copy holds only in-frame clones and misses some; the assay was immunoSEQ multiplex PCR. This sample has 640,000 or so clones, with 13% found just once. V lost 2 bases to trimming and J lost 2 bases; unmatched junction nucleotides: 14. The CDR3 has 19 residues. Germline V gene data show CDR1 as SGDLS and CDR2 as YYNGEE. General observations from the study: Moderate but significant shortening of TCRB CDR3s was recorded in all four CD4+ subsets from Type 1 diabetes patients. Individuals with type 1 diabetes displayed fewer insertions and more deletions at VDJ junctions. Sequencing of cDNA might inflate the share of cells that strongly express TCR.

Note on this clone: Its antigen remains unidentified.

The genes are TRBV9 and TRBJ2-1, with 9 bases fitting TRBD1. This clonotype was sampled from a man younger than 35 with type 1 diabetes. The sequenced sample was naive CD4+ T cells from blood. CDR3 protein: CASSVAGTGRAGTYNEQFF. The CDR3 DNA reads as TGTGCCAGCAGCGTGGCCGGGACAGGGCGTGCAGGTACCTACAATGAGCAGTTCTTC.